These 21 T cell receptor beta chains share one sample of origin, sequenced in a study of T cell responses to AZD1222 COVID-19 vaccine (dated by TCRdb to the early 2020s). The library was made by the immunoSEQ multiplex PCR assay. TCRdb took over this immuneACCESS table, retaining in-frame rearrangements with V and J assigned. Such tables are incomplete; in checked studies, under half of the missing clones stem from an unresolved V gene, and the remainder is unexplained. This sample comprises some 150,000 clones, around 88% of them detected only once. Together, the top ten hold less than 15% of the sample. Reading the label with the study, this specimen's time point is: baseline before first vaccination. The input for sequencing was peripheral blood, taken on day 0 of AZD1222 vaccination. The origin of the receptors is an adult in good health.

This chain's CDR3 is CASSPPHRTGAFF. CDR3 in DNA: TGTGCCAGCAGCCCTCCTCACCGGACGGGAGCTTTCTTT. The chain carries TRBV28 and TRBJ1-1; D gene unclear. The CDR3 length is 13 residues. V lost 6 bases and J 10 bases, leaving 18 bases between the germline ends. Germline assignment: CDR1 MDHEN and CDR2 SYDVKM.

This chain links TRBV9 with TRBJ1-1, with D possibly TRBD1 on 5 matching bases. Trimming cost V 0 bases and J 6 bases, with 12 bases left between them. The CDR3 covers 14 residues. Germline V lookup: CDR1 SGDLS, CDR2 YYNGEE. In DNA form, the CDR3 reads TGTGCCAGCAGCGTAGGCGGTGGGGACTCTGAAGCTTTCTTT. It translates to CASSVGGGDSEAFF.

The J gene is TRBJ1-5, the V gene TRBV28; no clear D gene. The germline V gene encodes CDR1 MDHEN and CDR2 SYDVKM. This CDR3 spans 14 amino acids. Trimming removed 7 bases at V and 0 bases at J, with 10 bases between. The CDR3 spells CASIHGDSNQPQHF. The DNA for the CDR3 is TGTGCCAGCATCCACGGGGATAGCAATCAGCCCCAGCATTTT.

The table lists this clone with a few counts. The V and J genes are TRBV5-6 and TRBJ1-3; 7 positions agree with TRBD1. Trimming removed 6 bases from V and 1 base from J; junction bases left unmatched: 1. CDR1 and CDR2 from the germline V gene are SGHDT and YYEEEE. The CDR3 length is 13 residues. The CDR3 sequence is CASTTGSGNTIYF. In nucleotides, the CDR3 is TGTGCCAGCACGACAGGGTCTGGAAACACCATATATTTT.

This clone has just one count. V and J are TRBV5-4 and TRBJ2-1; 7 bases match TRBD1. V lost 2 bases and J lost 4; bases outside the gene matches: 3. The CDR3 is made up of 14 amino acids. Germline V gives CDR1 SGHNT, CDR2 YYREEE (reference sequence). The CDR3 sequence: CASSFRGQYNEQFF. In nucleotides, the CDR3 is TGTGCCAGCAGCTTCAGGGGACAGTACAATGAGCAGTTCTTC.

The CDR3 coding sequence is TGCGCCAGCAGCCAAGATAGTGGACCCCGATACAATGAGCAGTTCTTC. It is translated as CASSQDSGPRYNEQFF. The J gene is TRBJ2-1, the V gene TRBV4-1, with unresolved D. The germline V gene encodes CDR1 MGHRA and CDR2 YSYEKL. The CDR3 runs 16 residues. The ends were cut back, 0 bases at V and 4 bases at J, with 13 bases in the middle.

DNA for the CDR3: TGTGCCTCCTCCAGGGGGGAGGGATATGGCTACACCTTC. Translating gives CASSRGEGYGYTF. This chain joins TRBV30 and TRBJ1-2; 7 nucleotides match TRBD1. CDR3 length equals 13 residues. CDR1 and CDR2 (germline): GTSNPN, SVGIG (reference sequence). V shed 7 bases and J 5 bases; nucleotides not matched to a gene: 10.

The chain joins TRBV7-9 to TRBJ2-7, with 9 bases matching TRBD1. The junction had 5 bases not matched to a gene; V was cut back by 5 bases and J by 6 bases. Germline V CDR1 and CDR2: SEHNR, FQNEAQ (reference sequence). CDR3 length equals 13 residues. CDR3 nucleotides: TGTGCCAGCAGCCCTACAGGGGGCGGCGAGCAGTACTTC. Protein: CASSPTGGGEQYF. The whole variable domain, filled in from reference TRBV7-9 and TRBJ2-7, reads DTGVSQNPRHKITKRGQNVTFRCDPISEHNRLYWYRQTLGQGPEFLTYFQNEAQLEKSRLLSDRFSAERPKGSFSTLEIQRTEQGDSAMYLCASSPTGGGEQYFGPGTRLTVT.

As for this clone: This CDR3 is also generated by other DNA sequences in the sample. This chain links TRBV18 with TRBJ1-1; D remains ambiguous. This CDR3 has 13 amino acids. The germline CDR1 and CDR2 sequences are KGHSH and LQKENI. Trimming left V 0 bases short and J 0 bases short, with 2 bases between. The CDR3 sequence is CASSPPVNTEAFF. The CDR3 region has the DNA TGTGCCAGCTCACCACCGGTGAACACTGAAGCTTTCTTT.

This CDR3 reads CASSLAGTNYGYTF. CDR3 DNA sequence: TGTGCCAGCAGCTTGGCAGGAACTAACTATGGCTACACCTTC. The chain recombines TRBV5-4 with TRBJ1-2, with D unresolved. The CDR3 is 14 residues long. Germline V CDR1 and CDR2: SGHNT, YYREEE (reference sequence). The V gene lost 0 bases and the J gene lost 0 bases, with 6 bases spanning the gap.

The CDR3 spells CASSEQGASEAFF. DNA for the CDR3: TGTGCCAGCAGTGAACAGGGGGCGAGTGAAGCTTTCTTT. The genes are TRBV2 and TRBJ1-1, with 8 bases aligning to TRBD1. This CDR3 is built from 13 residues. Losses at the gene ends were 2 bases for V and 7 bases for J; bases not matched to a gene: 3. Germline V gene sequence: CDR1 SNHLY, CDR2 FYNNEI.

DNA for the CDR3: TGCGCCAGCAGCTACGGGCCCGGCACCGGGGAGCTGTTTTTT. Its translation is CASSYGPGTGELFF. The V call is TRBV4-3, the J call TRBJ2-2, with D uncertain. Germline CDR1 is LGHNA and CDR2 is YSLEER. The CDR3 has 14 residues. V lost 5 bases and J 4 bases, leaving 11 bases between the germline ends.

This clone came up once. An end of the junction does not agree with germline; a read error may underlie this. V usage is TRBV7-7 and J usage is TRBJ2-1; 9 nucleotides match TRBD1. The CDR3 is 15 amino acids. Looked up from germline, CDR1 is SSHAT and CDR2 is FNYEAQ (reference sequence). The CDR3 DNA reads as TGTGCTAGCAGCCAATCCGGGACAGGGAACAATGAGCAGTTCTTC. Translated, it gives CASSQSGTGNNEQFF. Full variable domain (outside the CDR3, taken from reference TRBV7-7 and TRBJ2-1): GAGVSQSPRYKVTKRGQDVTLRCDPISSHATLYWYQQALGQGPEFLTYFNYEAQPDKSGLPSDRFSAERPEGSISTLTIQRTEQRDSAMYRCASSQSGTGNNEQFFGPGTRLTVL.

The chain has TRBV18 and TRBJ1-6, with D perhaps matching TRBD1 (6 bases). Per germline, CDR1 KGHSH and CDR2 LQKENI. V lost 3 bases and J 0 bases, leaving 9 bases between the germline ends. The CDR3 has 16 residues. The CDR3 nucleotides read TGTGCCAGCTCACCTCAGGGGAGCTCCTATAATTCACCCCTCCACTTT. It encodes CASSPQGSSYNSPLHF.

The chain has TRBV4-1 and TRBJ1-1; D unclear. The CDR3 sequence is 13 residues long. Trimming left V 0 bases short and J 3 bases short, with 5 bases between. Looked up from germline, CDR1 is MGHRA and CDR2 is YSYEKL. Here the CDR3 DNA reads TGCGCCAGCAGCCAAGACATTTACACTGAAGCTTTCTTT. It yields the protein CASSQDIYTEAFF.

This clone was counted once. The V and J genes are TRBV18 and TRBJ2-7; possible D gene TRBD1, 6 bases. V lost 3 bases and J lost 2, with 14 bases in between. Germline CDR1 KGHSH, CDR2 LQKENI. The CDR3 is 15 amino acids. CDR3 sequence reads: CASSPRQASPYEQYF. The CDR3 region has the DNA TGTGCCAGCTCACCCCGACAGGCGTCACCCTACGAGCAGTACTTC.

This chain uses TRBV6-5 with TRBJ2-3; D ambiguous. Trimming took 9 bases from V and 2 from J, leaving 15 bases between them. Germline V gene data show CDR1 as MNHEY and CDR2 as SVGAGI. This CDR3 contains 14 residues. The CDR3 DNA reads TGTGCCAGTAAACTGGGCCCTCACACAGATACGCAGTATTTT. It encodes CASKLGPHTDTQYF.

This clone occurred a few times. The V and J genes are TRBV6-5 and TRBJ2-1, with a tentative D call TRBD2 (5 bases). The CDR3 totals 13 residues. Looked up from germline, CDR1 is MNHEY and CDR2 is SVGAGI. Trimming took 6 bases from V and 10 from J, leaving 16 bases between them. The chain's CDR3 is CASSNYVGEEQFF. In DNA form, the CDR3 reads TGTGCCAGCAGCAACTATGTCGGGGAAGAGCAGTTCTTC.

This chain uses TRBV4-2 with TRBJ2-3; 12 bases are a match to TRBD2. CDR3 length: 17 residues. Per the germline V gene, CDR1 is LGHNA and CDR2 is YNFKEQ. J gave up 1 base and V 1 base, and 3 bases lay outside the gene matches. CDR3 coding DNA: TGTGCCAGCAGCCAAGCGGCTAGCGGGGGGGGCACAGATACGCAGTATTTT. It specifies CASSQAASGGGTDTQYF.

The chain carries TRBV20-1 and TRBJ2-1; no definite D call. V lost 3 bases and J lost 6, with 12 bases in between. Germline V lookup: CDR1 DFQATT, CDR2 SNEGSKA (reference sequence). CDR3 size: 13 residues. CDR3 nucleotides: TGCAGTGCTAGTCCTAGTTCATCCAATGAGCAGTTCTTC. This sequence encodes CSASPSSSNEQFF.

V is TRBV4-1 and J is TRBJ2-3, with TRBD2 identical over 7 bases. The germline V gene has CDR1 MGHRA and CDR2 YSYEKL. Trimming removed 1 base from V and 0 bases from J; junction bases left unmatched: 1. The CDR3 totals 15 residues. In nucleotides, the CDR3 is TGCGCCAGCAGCCAAGGGGAGGGAAGCACAGATACGCAGTATTTT. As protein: CASSQGEGSTDTQYF.